This T cell receptor (beta chain) derives from a study of blood T cell repertoires in COVID-19. Overall study: Sources were T cells, B-cell-depleted T cells, or PBMCs; the material itself was cDNA or gDNA.

Between the trimmed V and J ends, which lost 3 bases and 0 bases, there was a span of 11 bases. Germline V CDR1 and CDR2: SNHLY, FYNNEI. The CDR3 extends over 16 amino acids. Generated by immunoSEQ multiplex PCR, the TCRdb table keeps only in-frame clones and is missing some. The data show about 190,000 clones, around 86% seen once. Individuals drawn from around 25 US areas were about 18 to 95 years old. V usage is TRBV2 and J usage is TRBJ1-4, with no clear D. Specimen: PBMCs or T cells enriched from blood (not recorded which). This clonotype originated in a woman aged 30 to 39 who had recovered from COVID-19. DNA for the CDR3: TGTGCCAGCAGTGATCGCAGAACCGCAACTAATGAAAAACTGTTTTTT. Residues: CASSDRRTATNEKLFF. The full variable domain, in which reference TRBV2 and TRBJ1-4 provide the parts outside the CDR3, is EPEVTQTPSHQVTQMGQEVILRCVPISNHLYFYWYRQILGQKVEFLVSFYNNEISEKSEIFDDQFSVERPDGSNFTLKIRSTKLEDSAMYFCASSDRRTATNEKLFFGSGTQLSVL.